These 9 T cell receptor beta chains came from one sample sequenced in a study of shared clonotypes between healthy human individuals. Data came from immunoSEQ multiplex PCR; TCRdb stores just in-frame clones and leaves some out. The sample records 2,500,000 or so clones, under 95% being singletons. The sequencing input was naive CD4+ T cells from PBMCs. Subset reported: CD45RA+ positively selected. The source is a man aged 18 to 30 in good health. Some clones in this sample may be carry-over from other donors' samples.

The V call is TRBV28, the J call TRBJ2-7; D gene unclear. Germline assignment: CDR1 MDHEN and CDR2 SYDVKM. This CDR3 comprises 12 residues. V lost 7 bases to trimming and J lost 5 bases, with 12 bases between them. The CDR3 sequence is CASIGRYDEQYF. CDR3 DNA: TGTGCCAGCATCGGCAGATACGACGAGCAGTACTTC. Looking up the rest from reference TRBV28 and TRBJ2-7 gives the full variable domain: DVKVTQSSRYLVKRTGEKVFLECVQDMDHENMFWYRQDPGLGLRLIYFSYDVKMKEKGDIPEGYSVSREKKERFSLILESASTNQTSMYLCASIGRYDEQYFGPGTRLTVT.

The rearrangement links TRBV10-3 to TRBJ2-7, with D possibly being TRBD1 (5 bases). The CDR3 has 14 amino acids. The V end was cut by 6 bases, the J end by 1 base, with 13 bases between. CDR1 and CDR2 (germline): ENHRY, SYGVKD. The CDR3, as DNA: TGTGCCATCAGAAGGCAGGGTAGTTCCTACGAGCAGTACTTC. This gives the protein CAIRRQGSSYEQYF.

The chain has TRBV7-9 and TRBJ2-2; TRBD2 aligns across 7 bases. Germline loops: CDR1 SEHNR, CDR2 FQNEAQ (reference sequence). This CDR3 has 14 amino acids. V was clipped by 5 bases and J by 7 bases; unmatched bases: 7. The CDR3 spells CASSPPGRRGELFF. The CDR3, as DNA: TGTGCCAGCAGCCCCCCCGGGAGGCGCGGGGAGCTGTTTTTT.

The chain combines TRBV19 with TRBJ1-4; the D gene is possibly TRBD1 (6 bases). Germline CDR1 is LNHDA and CDR2 is SQIVND (reference sequence). The V gene lost 4 bases and the J gene lost 5 bases, with 14 bases spanning the gap. CDR3 length: 15 amino acids. CDR3 protein: CASSTWGPDNEKLFF. The CDR3, as DNA: TGTGCCAGTAGTACCTGGGGGCCGGACAATGAAAAACTGTTTTTT. Full variable domain (remainder filled in from reference TRBV19 and TRBJ1-4): DGGITQSPKYLFRKEGQNVTLSCEQNLNHDAMYWYRQDPGQGLRLIYYSQIVNDFQKGDIAEGYSVSREKKESFPLTVTSAQKNPTAFYLCASSTWGPDNEKLFFGSGTQLSVL.

V usage is TRBV7-9 and J usage is TRBJ2-1; TRBD2 is a possible D gene (6 bases). The germline V gene encodes CDR1 SEHNR and CDR2 FQNEAQ (reference sequence). The CDR3 has 15 residues. The V end was cut by 5 bases, the J end by 2 bases, with 13 bases between. For the CDR3, the DNA is TGTGCCAGCAGCGCCCGGGGGTCGGCCTACAATGAGCAGTTCTTC. Translated: CASSARGSAYNEQFF.

The rearrangement uses TRBV30 and TRBJ1-3, with a possible D match to TRBD1 (6 bases). With 5 bases removed from V and 4 bases from J, the gap between germline ends came to 21 bases. From germline, CDR1 is GTSNPN and CDR2 SVGIG (reference sequence). The CDR3 is 16 residues long. The CDR3 sequence is CAWGRPGGGTGNTIYF. CDR3 DNA sequence: TGTGCCTGGGGACGCCCTGGGGGGGGCACGGGAAACACCATATATTTT.

V usage is TRBV11-1 and J usage is TRBJ2-7; D ambiguous. Per the germline V gene, CDR1 is SGHAT and CDR2 is FQDESV (reference sequence). Trimming cost V 8 bases and J 2 bases, with 10 bases left between them. The CDR3 totals 12 residues. CDR3 in DNA: TGTGCCAGCTCCTTCGGCCCCTACGAGCAGTACTTC. The encoded protein is CASSFGPYEQYF.

This chain uses TRBV28 with TRBJ2-3; maybe TRBD2 (5 bases). Germline-derived CDR1 and CDR2 are MDHEN and SYDVKM. CDR3 length equals 14 residues. V gave up 7 bases and J gave up 5 bases, with 16 bases separating them. The CDR3 nucleotides read TGTGCCAGCACCGTACCGGGGTTAAAAGATACGCAGTATTTT. Protein sequence: CASTVPGLKDTQYF.

The chain carries TRBV12-5 and TRBJ2-5; D may be TRBD1 (5 bases). Germline CDR1 and CDR2: LGHNT and FRNRAP. The CDR3 covers 15 residues. V gave up 3 bases and J gave up 2 bases, with 13 bases separating them. CDR3 DNA sequence: TGTGCTAGTGGTTTAGGGCAGGGTATTCAAGAGACCCAGTACTTC. This codes for CASGLGQGIQETQYF. Full variable domain (outside the CDR3, taken from reference TRBV12-5 and TRBJ2-5): DARVTQTPRHKVTEMGQEVTMRCQPILGHNTVFWYRQTMMQGLELLAYFRNRAPLDDSGMPKDRFSAEMPDATLATLKIQPSEPRDSAVYFCASGLGQGIQETQYFGPGTRLLVL.